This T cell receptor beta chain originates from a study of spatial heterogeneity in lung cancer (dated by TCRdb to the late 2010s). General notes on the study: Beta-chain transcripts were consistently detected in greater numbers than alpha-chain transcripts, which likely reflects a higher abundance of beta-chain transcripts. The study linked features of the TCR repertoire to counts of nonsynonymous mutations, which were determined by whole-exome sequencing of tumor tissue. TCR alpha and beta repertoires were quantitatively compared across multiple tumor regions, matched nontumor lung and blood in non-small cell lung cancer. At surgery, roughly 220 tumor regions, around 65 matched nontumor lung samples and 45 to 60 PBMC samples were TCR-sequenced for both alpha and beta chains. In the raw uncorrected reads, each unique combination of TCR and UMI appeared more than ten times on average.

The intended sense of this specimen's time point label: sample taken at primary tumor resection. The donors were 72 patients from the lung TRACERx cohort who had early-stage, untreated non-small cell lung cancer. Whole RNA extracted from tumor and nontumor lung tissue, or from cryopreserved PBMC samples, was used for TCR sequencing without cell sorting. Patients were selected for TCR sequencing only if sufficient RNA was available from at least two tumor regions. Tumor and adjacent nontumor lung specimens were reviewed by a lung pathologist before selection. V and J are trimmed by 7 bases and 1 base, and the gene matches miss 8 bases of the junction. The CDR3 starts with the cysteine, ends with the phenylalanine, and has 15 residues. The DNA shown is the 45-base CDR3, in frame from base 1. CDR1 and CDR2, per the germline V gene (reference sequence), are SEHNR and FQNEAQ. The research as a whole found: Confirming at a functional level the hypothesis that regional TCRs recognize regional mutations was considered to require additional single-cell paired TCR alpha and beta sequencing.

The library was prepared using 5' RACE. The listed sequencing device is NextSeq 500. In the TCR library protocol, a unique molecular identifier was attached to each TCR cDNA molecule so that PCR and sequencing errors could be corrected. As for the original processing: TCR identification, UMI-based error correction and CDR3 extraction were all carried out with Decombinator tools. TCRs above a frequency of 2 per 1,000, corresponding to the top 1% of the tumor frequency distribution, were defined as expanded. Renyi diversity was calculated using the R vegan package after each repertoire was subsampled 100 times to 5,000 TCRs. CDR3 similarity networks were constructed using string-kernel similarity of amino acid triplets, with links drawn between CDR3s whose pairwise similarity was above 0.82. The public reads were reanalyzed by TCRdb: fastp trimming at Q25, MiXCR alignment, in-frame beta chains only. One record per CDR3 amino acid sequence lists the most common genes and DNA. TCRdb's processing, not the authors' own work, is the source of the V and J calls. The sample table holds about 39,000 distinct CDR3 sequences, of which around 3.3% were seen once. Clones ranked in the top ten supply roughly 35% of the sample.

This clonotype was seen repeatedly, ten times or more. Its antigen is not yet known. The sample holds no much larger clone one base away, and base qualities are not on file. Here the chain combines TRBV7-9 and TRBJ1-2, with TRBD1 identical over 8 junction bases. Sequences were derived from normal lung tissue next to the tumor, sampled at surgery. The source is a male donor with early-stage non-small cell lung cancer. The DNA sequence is TGTGCCAGCATCTCCTGGGACAGGATTAACTATGGCTACACCTTC. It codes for CASISWDRINYGYTF.